Following are 25 T cell receptor beta chains from one sample sequenced in a study of blood T cell repertoires in COVID-19. Measured with immunoSEQ multiplex PCR; TCRdb has only the in-frame clones, and not every one. The data show under 150,000 clones, under 80% seen once. The sequencing input was peripheral blood. Source of these receptors: an older man with acute or convalescent COVID-19.

This clone was found a few times. V usage is TRBV5-8 and J usage is TRBJ1-5; D ambiguous. Deletions cut 0 bases from V and 4 bases from J, with 11 bases between. The CDR3 is 15 residues long. CDR1 is SGHTS, CDR2 YDEGEE, per germline. The CDR3 DNA reads TGTGCCAGCAGCTTGGCAGGTTCTGCAAATCAGCCCCAGCATTTT. It specifies CASSLAGSANQPQHF.

The gene calls are TRBV5-1 and TRBJ2-3; 7 bases are a match to TRBD1. The trim removed 3 bases at V and 4 bases at J, leaving 5 bases unmatched. Germline lookup yields CDR1 SGHRS and CDR2 YFSETQ. This CDR3 has 14 residues. CDR3 DNA sequence: TGCGCCAGCAGCTCCGACAGGGTCCCAGATACGCAGTATTTT. Translated: CASSSDRVPDTQYF.

The V and J genes are TRBV7-3 and TRBJ2-2; D not resolved. V shed 5 bases and J shed 0 bases, with 7 bases lying between them. Germline assignment: CDR1 SGHTA and CDR2 FQGTGA. The CDR3 spans 14 residues. CDR3 DNA sequence: TGTGCCAGCAGCCGAGCCCCGAACACCGGGGAGCTGTTTTTT. It yields the protein CASSRAPNTGELFF.

This clone was seen a few times. V gene TRBV5-1 combines with J gene TRBJ2-3; D might be TRBD2 (6 bases). Germline-derived CDR1 and CDR2 are SGHRS and YFSETQ. CDR3 size: 15 residues. V gave up 0 bases and J gave up 0 bases, with 8 bases separating them. CDR3 region: CASSLEGTSTDTQYF. In DNA, the CDR3 is TGCGCCAGCAGCTTGGAAGGGACTAGCACAGATACGCAGTATTTT.

This clone has a single count. This chain links TRBV11-2 with TRBJ2-3, with D maybe TRBD2 (6 bases). The germline CDR1 and CDR2 sequences are SGHAT and FQNNGV. The CDR3 is 12 amino acids. V was shortened by 3 bases and J by 5 bases, with 6 bases between the two germline ends. CDR3: CASSLGGDTQYF. Here the CDR3 DNA reads TGTGCCAGCAGCTTGGGGGGAGATACGCAGTATTTT.

J is TRBJ2-1 and V is TRBV10-3; TRBD2 might be the D (5 bases). The CDR3 runs 15 residues. V was trimmed by 10 bases and J by 0 bases, leaving 16 bases between them. Germline V gene sequence: CDR1 ENHRY, CDR2 SYGVKD. The CDR3 protein is CATQPRTYSYNEQFF. CDR3 nucleotide sequence: TGTGCCACCCAACCTAGGACTTACTCCTACAATGAGCAGTTCTTC.

This clone was found a few times. The chain employs TRBV10-3 and TRBJ1-5; D gene ambiguous. There are 12 residues in the CDR3. V gave up 3 bases and J gave up 3 bases, with 3 bases separating them. The germline V gene has CDR1 ENHRY and CDR2 SYGVKD. In nucleotides, the CDR3 is TGTGCCATCAGTGATAACAATCAGCCCCAGCATTTT. Amino acid sequence: CAISDNNQPQHF.

The chain joins TRBV2 to TRBJ2-6; D is unclear. The CDR3 loop spans 14 amino acids. The ends were cut back, 8 bases at V and 0 bases at J, with 8 bases in the middle. Looked up from germline, CDR1 is SNHLY and CDR2 is FYNNEI. Here the CDR3 reads CASLRLSGANVLTF. The CDR3 DNA is TGTGCCAGCTTACGACTCTCTGGGGCCAACGTCCTGACTTTC.

This clone was picked up one time. The chain links TRBV9 to TRBJ2-1, with D maybe TRBD1 (6 bases). Germline lookup yields CDR1 SGDLS and CDR2 YYNGEE. CDR3 length: 16 amino acids. V was trimmed by 4 bases and J by 3 bases, leaving 17 bases between them. The CDR3 sequence is CASSPSGRGVYNEQFF. The CDR3 DNA reads as TGTGCCAGCAGCCCCTCCGGCAGGGGAGTCTACAATGAGCAGTTCTTC.

V gene TRBV2 combines with J gene TRBJ2-2; D is possibly TRBD1 (5 bases). CDR1 is SNHLY and CDR2 is FYNNEI in the germline V gene. CDR3 size: 14 residues. V was cut by 5 bases and J by 1 base, with 8 bases left in between. CDR3 sequence (DNA): TGTGCCAGCAGTTCAGGGATGAACACCGGGGAGCTGTTTTTT. It yields the protein CASSSGMNTGELFF. The variable domain in full, with the rest retrieved from reference TRBV2 and TRBJ2-2, is EPEVTQTPSHQVTQMGQEVILRCVPISNHLYFYWYRQILGQKVEFLVSFYNNEISEKSEIFDDQFSVERPDGSNFTLKIRSTKLEDSAMYFCASSSGMNTGELFFGEGSRLTVL.

The chain links TRBV28 to TRBJ1-4, with a tentative D call TRBD1 (6 bases). The germline V gene encodes CDR1 MDHEN and CDR2 SYDVKM. This CDR3 is 13 amino acids long. V shed 8 bases and J shed 12 bases, with 19 bases lying between them. CDR3 DNA: TGTGCCAGCGGTCCCCCAGGGGATTGGGAACTGTTTTTT. Protein product: CASGPPGDWELFF.

The rearrangement joins TRBV18 to TRBJ2-5, with TRBD2 matching 7 bases. The CDR3 consists of 14 residues. Germline CDR1 is KGHSH and CDR2 is LQKENI. V dropped 6 bases and J dropped 5; count of bases not matched to a gene: 9. The CDR3 protein is CASSPPPGGETQYF. In DNA, the CDR3 is TGTGCCAGCTCCCCTCCCCCGGGAGGCGAGACCCAGTACTTC.

The chain carries TRBV5-6 and TRBJ1-2; possible D gene TRBD1, 5 bases. Germline V gene sequence: CDR1 SGHDT, CDR2 YYEEEE. Trimming cost V 5 bases and J 0 bases, with 8 bases left between them. The CDR3 runs 13 residues. CDR3 region: CASRLTANYGYTF. CDR3 sequence (DNA): TGTGCCAGCAGACTGACAGCTAACTATGGCTACACCTTC. Using reference TRBV5-6 and TRBJ1-2 for the parts outside the CDR3, the full variable domain is DAGVTQSPTHLIKTRGQQVTLRCSPKSGHDTVSWYQQALGQGPQFIFQYYEEEERQRGNFPDRFSGHQFPNYSSELNVNALLLGDSALYLCASRLTANYGYTFGSGTRLTVV.

This clone occurred a few times. The chain employs TRBV11-2 and TRBJ1-6; 7 bases map to TRBD1. Germline values: CDR1 SGHAT, CDR2 FQNNGV. The CDR3 consists of 17 residues. The trim removed 5 bases at V and 0 bases at J, leaving 7 bases unmatched. Written as DNA, the CDR3 is TGTGCCAGCAGCCCTCCGGGACAGAGCTCCTATAATTCACCCCTCCACTTT. The encoded protein is CASSPPGQSSYNSPLHF.

In its sample, this clone was seen a few times. The rearrangement links TRBV20-1 to TRBJ1-5; D unresolved. V lost 2 bases and J lost 7, with 6 bases in between. From germline, CDR1 is DFQATT and CDR2 SNEGSKA (reference sequence). This CDR3 has 11 residues. The CDR3 here is CSARSGQPQHF. The CDR3 nucleotides are TGCAGTGCTAGAAGCGGACAGCCCCAGCATTTT.

The rearrangement uses TRBV12-3 or TRBV12-4 and TRBJ2-5; no clear D. The V and J ends lost 3 bases and 4 bases respectively, with 9 bases between them. This CDR3 comprises 13 residues. The CDR3 reads CASSFFSPETQYF. The CDR3 bases are TGTGCCAGCAGTTTCTTTAGCCCAGAGACCCAGTACTTC.

This clone came up once. The chain recombines TRBV6-1 with TRBJ2-3; TRBD1 aligns across 7 bases. This CDR3 has 15 residues. V was pared by 2 bases and J by 9 bases, with 11 bases of the junction left unmatched. Germline V lookup: CDR1 MNHNS, CDR2 SASEGT. The CDR3 reads CASSERGPRIATQYF. The CDR3 DNA is TGTGCCAGCAGTGAAAGGGGGCCCCGAATTGCGACGCAGTATTTT.

The chain is built from TRBV18 and TRBJ1-5; no definite D call. Trimming cost V 3 bases and J 6 bases, with 27 bases left between them. Germline values: CDR1 KGHSH, CDR2 LQKENI. The CDR3 contains 19 residues. The CDR3 coding sequence is TGTGCCAGCTCACCTAGATTAGACCTCCGAGCGCAGGAGGGTCAGCCCCAGCATTTT. Protein sequence: CASSPRLDLRAQEGQPQHF. Based on the CDR3 plus reference TRBV18 and TRBJ1-5, the full variable domain is NAGVMQNPRHLVRRRGQEARLRCSPMKGHSHVYWYRQLPEEGLKFMVYLQKENIIDESGMPKERFSAEFPKEGPSILRIQQVVRGDSAAYFCASSPRLDLRAQEGQPQHFGDGTRLSIL.

In its sample, this clone was seen a few times. This rearrangement joins TRBV30 to TRBJ1-6; 9 bases match TRBD1. The V gene's germline CDR1 is GTSNPN and CDR2 SVGIG (reference sequence). J was trimmed by 7 bases and V by 3 bases; bases with no gene match: 10. The CDR3 is 16 amino acids. This CDR3 reads CAWSYIRGTGNSPLHF. For the CDR3, the DNA is TGTGCCTGGAGCTATATCAGGGGGACAGGGAATTCACCCCTCCACTTT. Filled out from reference TRBV30 and TRBJ1-6, the complete variable domain reads SQTIHQWPATLVQPVGSPLSLECTVEGTSNPNLYWYRQAAGRGLQLLFYSVGIGQISSEVPQNLSASRPQDRQFILSSKKLLLSDSGFYLCAWSYIRGTGNSPLHFGNGTRLTVT.

The table lists this clone with a few counts. The chain has TRBV18 and TRBJ1-2; D possibly corresponds to TRBD1 (5 bases). Trimming took off 3 bases at V and 3 bases at J, with 17 bases between the two ends. The CDR3 is made up of 16 amino acids. CDR1 KGHSH and CDR2 LQKENI come from the germline V gene. The CDR3: CASSPSYGGSDYGYTF. Here the CDR3 DNA reads TGTGCCAGCTCACCTTCCTATGGGGGGTCGGACTATGGCTACACCTTC.

The chain couples TRBV4-3 to TRBJ1-4; D is possibly TRBD1 (5 bases). Trimming shortened V by 1 base and J by 7 bases, and 10 bases separated the two germline ends. Germline V gene data show CDR1 as LGHNA and CDR2 as YSLEER. This CDR3 has 14 residues. The CDR3 DNA reads TGCGCCAGCAGCCAAGTGGGGGGAGGTGAAAAACTGTTTTTT. Translating gives CASSQVGGGEKLFF.

V usage is TRBV6-9 and J usage is TRBJ1-2, with D perhaps TRBD1 (5 bases). Trimming shortened V by 2 bases and J by 4 bases, and 14 bases separated the two germline ends. CDR3 length: 15 amino acids. CDR1 and CDR2 from the germline V gene are MNHGY and SVAAGI. The DNA for the CDR3 is TGTGCCAGCAGTTATGATATTGGGGCGACCTATGGCTACACCTTC. The encoded protein is CASSYDIGATYGYTF.

The chain has TRBV5-6 and TRBJ1-2, with D tentatively TRBD1 (6 bases). The CDR3 runs to 15 residues. Germline lookup yields CDR1 SGHDT and CDR2 YYEEEE. Between the trimmed V and J ends, which lost 5 bases and 5 bases, there was a span of 19 bases. CDR3: CASRADPGHRYGYTF. In nucleotides, the CDR3 is TGTGCCAGCAGAGCAGACCCGGGACACCGGTATGGCTACACCTTC.

The rearrangement links TRBV27 to TRBJ1-5; 7 bases fit TRBD1. Losses at the gene ends were 5 bases for V and 1 base for J; bases not matched to a gene: 17. The V gene's germline CDR1 is MNHEY and CDR2 SMNVEV (reference sequence). This CDR3 contains 19 residues. The CDR3 coding sequence is TGTGCCAGCAGTACCTTGACAGGGATTGATCTGGGAAGCAATCAGCCCCAGCATTTT. It specifies CASSTLTGIDLGSNQPQHF.

This clone was counted between two and nine times. The chain recombines TRBV19 with TRBJ1-1; tentatively, D is TRBD1 (5 bases). The ends were cut back, 6 bases at V and 4 bases at J, with 12 bases in the middle. The CDR3 is 13 amino acids. Germline CDR1 is LNHDA and CDR2 is SQIVND (reference sequence). The CDR3 region is CASRLREGTEAFF. CDR3 DNA sequence: TGTGCCAGTAGGCTCAGGGAGGGCACTGAAGCTTTCTTT.